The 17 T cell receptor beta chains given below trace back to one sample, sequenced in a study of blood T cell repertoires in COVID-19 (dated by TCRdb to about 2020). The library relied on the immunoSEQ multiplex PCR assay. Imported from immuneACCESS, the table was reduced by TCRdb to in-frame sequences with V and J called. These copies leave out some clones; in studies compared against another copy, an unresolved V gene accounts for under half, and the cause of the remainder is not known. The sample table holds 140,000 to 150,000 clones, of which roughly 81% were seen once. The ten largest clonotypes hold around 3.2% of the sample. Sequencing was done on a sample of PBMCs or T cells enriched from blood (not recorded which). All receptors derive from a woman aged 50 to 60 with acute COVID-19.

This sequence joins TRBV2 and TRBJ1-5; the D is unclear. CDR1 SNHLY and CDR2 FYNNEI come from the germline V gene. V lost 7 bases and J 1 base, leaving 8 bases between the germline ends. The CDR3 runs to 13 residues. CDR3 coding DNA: TGTGCCAGCACTGTCTTAAGCAATCAGCCCCAGCATTTT. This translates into CASTVLSNQPQHF.

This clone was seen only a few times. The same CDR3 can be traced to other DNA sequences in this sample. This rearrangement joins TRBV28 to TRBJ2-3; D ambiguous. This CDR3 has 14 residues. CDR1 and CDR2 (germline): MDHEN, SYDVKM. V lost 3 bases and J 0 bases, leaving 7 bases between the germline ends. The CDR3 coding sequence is TGTGCCAGCAGTTTTCGGCGGAGCACAGATACGCAGTATTTT. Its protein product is CASSFRRSTDTQYF. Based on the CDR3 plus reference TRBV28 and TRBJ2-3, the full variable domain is DVKVTQSSRYLVKRTGEKVFLECVQDMDHENMFWYRQDPGLGLRLIYFSYDVKMKEKGDIPEGYSVSREKKERFSLILESASTNQTSMYLCASSFRRSTDTQYFGPGTRLTVL.

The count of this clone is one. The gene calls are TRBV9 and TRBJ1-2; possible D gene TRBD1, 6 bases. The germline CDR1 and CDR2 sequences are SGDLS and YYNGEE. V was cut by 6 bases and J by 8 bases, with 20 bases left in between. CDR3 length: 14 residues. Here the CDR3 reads CASTRGQGHQGYTF. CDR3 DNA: TGTGCCAGCACCCGAGGGCAGGGACATCAGGGCTACACCTTC.

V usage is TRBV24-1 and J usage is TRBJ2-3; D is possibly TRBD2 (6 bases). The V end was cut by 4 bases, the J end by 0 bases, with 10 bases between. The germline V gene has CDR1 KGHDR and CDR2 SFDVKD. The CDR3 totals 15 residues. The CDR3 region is CATSDPTRSTDTQYF. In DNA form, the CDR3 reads TGTGCCACCAGTGACCCGACTAGGAGCACAGATACGCAGTATTTT.

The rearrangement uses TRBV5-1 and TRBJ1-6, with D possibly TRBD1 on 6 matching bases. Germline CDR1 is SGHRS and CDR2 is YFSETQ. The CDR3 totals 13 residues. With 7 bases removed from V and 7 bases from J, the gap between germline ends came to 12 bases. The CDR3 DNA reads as TGCGCCAGCCGGGACATATCCAATTCACCCCTCCACTTT. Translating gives CASRDISNSPLHF.

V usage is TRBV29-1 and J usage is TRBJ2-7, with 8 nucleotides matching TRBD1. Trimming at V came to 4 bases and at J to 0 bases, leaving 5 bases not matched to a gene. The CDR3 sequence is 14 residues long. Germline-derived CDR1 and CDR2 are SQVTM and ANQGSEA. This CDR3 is CSVVRQGSSYEQYF. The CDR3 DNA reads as TGCAGCGTTGTCAGACAGGGGAGCTCCTACGAGCAGTACTTC.

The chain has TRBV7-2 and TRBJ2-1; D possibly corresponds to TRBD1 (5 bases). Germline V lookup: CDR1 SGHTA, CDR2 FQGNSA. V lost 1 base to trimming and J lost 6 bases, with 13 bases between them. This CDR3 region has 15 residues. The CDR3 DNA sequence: TGTGCCAGCAGCTTAGGAGGACAAACGAGCAATGAGCAGTTCTTC. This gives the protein CASSLGGQTSNEQFF.

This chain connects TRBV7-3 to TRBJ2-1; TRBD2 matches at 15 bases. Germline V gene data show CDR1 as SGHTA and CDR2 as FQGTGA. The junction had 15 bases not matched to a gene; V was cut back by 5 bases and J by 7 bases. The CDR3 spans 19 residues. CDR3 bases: TGTGCCAGCAGCCCGCAACCGGGACTAGCGGGAGGCCAGGGTAATGAGCAGTTCTTC. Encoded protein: CASSPQPGLAGGQGNEQFF.

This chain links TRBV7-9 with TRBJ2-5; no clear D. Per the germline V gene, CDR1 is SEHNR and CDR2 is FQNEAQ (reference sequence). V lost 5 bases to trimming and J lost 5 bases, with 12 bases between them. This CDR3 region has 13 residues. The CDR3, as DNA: TGTGCCAGCAGCCGAGGCCTCGGGGAGACCCAGTACTTC. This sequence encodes CASSRGLGETQYF.

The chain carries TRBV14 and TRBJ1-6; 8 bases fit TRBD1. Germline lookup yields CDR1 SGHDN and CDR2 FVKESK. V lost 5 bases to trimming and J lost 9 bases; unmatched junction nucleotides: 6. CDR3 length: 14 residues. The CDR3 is CASSGRQGSSPLHF. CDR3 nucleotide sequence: TGTGCCAGCAGCGGGAGACAGGGGAGTTCACCCCTCCACTTT. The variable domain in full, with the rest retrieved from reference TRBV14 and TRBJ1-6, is EAGVTQFPSHSVIEKGQTVTLRCDPISGHDNLYWYRRVMGKEIKFLLHFVKESKQDESGMPNNRFLAERTGGTYSTLKVQPAELEDSGVYFCASSGRQGSSPLHFGNGTRLTVT.

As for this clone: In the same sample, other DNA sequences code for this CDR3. The CDR3 loop is CASSKLAGGYEQYF. The CDR3 nucleotides read TGTGCCAGTAGCAAACTAGCGGGAGGTTACGAGCAGTACTTC. The gene calls are TRBV19 and TRBJ2-7; 12 positions agree with TRBD2. This CDR3 is built from 14 residues. The germline gives CDR1 LNHDA, CDR2 SQIVND (reference sequence). Unmatched junction bases numbered 4, after V lost 6 bases and J lost 4 bases.

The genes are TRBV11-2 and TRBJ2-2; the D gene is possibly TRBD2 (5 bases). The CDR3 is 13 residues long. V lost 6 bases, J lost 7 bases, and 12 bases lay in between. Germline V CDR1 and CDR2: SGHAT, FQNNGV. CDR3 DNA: TGTGCCAGCAGTACCCAAGCGGACGGGGAGCTGTTTTTT. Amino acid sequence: CASSTQADGELFF.

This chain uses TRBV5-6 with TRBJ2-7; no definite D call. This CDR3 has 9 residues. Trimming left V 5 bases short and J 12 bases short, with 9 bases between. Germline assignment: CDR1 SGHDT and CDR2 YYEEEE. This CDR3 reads CASRQTGYF. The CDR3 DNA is TGTGCCAGCAGGCAAACCGGGTACTTC.

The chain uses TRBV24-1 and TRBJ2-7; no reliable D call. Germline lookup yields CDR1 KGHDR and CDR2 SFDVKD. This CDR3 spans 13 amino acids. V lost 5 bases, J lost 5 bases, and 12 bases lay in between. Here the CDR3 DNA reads TGTGCCACCAGTGCCCATGACCGGGACGAGCAGTACTTC. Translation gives CATSAHDRDEQYF.

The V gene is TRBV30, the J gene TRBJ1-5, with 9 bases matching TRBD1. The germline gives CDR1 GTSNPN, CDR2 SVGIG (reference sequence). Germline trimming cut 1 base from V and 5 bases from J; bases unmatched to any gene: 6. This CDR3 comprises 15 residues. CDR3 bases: TGTGCCTGGAGTGATGGACAGGGGAGGTATCAGCCCCAGCATTTT. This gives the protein CAWSDGQGRYQPQHF.

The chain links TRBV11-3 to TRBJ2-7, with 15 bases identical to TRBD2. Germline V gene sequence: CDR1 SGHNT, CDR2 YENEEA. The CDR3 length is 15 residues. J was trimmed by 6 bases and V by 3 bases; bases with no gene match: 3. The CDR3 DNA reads TGTGCCAGCAGCTTGGGACTAGCGGGAGGAATCGAGCAGTACTTC. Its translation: CASSLGLAGGIEQYF. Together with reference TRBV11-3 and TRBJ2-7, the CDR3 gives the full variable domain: EAGVVQSPRYKIIEKKQPVAFWCNPISGHNTLYWYLQNLGQGPELLIRYENEEAVDDSQLPKDRFSAERLKGVDSTLKIQPAELGDSAVYLCASSLGLAGGIEQYFGPGTRLTVT.

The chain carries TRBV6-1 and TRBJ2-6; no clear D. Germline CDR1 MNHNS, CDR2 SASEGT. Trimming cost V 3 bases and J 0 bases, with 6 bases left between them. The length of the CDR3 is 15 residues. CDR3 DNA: TGTGCCAGCAGTGAGGCTAGCTCTGGGGCCAACGTCCTGACTTTC. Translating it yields CASSEASSGANVLTF.